Sequencing of this T cell receptor (beta chain) was carried out in a study of blood T cells in healthy people across ages. With regard to this clonotype: This may be a read error: a much more frequent sequence differs by one nucleotide.

PCR was performed a second time for roughly 7 to 12 cycles using a sample-barcoded 5' primer and a J-beta primer mix. TCRdb analysed the 5' RACE reads with MiXCR anew, one entry per CDR3 protein. The data hold around 1,700,000 distinct CDR3 sequences, with about 30% observed a single time. CDR1 and CDR2 from the germline V gene are SGHTA and FQGNSA. CDR3 length: 11 amino acids. Trimming took off 6 bases at V and 10 bases at J, with 10 bases between the two ends. The rearrangement joins TRBV7-2 to TRBJ2-1, with D possibly being TRBD1 or TRBD2 (6 bases each). Sample: blood. This clonotype was sampled from a woman under 40 in good health. CDR3 protein: CTSRGGLEQFF. The CDR3, as DNA: TGTACCAGCAGAGGGGGGCTGGAGCAGTTCTTC.